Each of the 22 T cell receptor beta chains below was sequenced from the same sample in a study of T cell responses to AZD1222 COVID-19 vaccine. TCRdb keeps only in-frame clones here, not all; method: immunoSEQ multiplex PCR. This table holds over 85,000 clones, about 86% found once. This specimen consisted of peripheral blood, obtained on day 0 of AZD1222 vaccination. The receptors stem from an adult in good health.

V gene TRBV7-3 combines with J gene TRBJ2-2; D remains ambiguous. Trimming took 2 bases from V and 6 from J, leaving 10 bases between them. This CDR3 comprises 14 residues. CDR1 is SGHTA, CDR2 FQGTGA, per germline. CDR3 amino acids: CASSLRLGPGELFF. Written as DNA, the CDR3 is TGTGCCAGCAGCTTACGTCTCGGACCCGGGGAGCTGTTTTTT.

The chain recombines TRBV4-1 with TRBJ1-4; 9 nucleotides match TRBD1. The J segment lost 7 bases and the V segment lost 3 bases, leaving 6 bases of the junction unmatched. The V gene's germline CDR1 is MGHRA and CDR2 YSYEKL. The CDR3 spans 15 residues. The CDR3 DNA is TGCGCCAGCAGCCAGGGGGACAGGGCGGCTGAAAAACTGTTTTTT. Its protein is CASSQGDRAAEKLFF.

The CDR3 DNA follows: TGCGCCAGCAGCCTAGCGGGAGCCGAGACCCAGTACTTC. It is translated as CASSLAGAETQYF. V gene TRBV5-1 combines with J gene TRBJ2-5; 10 nucleotides align to TRBD2. V lost 4 bases and J lost 5; bases outside the gene matches: 2. Looked up from germline, CDR1 is SGHRS and CDR2 is YFSETQ. The CDR3 loop spans 13 amino acids. The whole variable domain, filled in from reference TRBV5-1 and TRBJ2-5, reads KAGVTQTPRYLIKTRGQQVTLSCSPISGHRSVSWYQQTPGQGLQFLFEYFSETQRNKGNFPGRFSGRQFSNSRSEMNVSTLELGDSALYLCASSLAGAETQYFGPGTRLLVL.

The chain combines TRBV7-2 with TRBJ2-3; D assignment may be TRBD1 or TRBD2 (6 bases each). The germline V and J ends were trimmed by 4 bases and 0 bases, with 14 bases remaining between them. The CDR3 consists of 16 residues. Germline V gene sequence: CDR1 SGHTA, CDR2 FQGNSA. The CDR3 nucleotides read TGTGCCAGCAGCTCACAGAGGGGGGTGAGCACAGATACGCAGTATTTT. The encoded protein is CASSSQRGVSTDTQYF.

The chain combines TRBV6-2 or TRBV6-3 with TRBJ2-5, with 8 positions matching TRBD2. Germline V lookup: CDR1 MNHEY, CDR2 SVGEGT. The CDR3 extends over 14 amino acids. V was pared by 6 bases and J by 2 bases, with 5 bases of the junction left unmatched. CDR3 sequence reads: CASSFVAGQETQYF. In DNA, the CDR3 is TGTGCCAGCAGCTTCGTAGCGGGGCAAGAGACCCAGTACTTC.

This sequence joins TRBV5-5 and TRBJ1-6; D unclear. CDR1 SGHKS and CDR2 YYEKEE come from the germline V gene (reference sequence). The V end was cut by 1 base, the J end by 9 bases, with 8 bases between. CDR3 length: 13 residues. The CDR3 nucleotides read TGTGCCAGCAGCTTGCCGGGATCTTCACCCCTCCACTTT. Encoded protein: CASSLPGSSPLHF.

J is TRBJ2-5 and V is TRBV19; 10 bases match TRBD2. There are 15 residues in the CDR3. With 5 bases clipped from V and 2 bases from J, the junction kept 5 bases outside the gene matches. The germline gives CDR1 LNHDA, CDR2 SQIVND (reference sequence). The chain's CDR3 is CASSSWTSGQETQYF. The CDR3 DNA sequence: TGTGCCAGTAGTTCCTGGACTAGCGGACAAGAGACCCAGTACTTC.

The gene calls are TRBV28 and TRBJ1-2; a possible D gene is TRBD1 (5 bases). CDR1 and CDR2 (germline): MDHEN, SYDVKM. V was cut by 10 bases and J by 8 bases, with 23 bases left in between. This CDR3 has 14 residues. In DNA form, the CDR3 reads TGTGCCACCTTGGACGAGGGGCGTTTGAGGGGCTACACCTTC. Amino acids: CATLDEGRLRGYTF.

CDR3 amino acids: CATSRTGLAGNTQYF. The CDR3 DNA reads TGTGCCACCAGCAGAACGGGACTAGCTGGAAATACGCAGTATTTT. The chain employs TRBV15 and TRBJ2-3; 9 nucleotides align to TRBD2. The V gene's germline CDR1 is LNHNV and CDR2 YYDKDF (reference sequence). The length of the CDR3 is 15 residues. Unmatched junction bases numbered 7, after V lost 2 bases and J lost 7 bases. Looking up the rest from reference TRBV15 and TRBJ2-3 gives the full variable domain: DAMVIQNPRYQVTQFGKPVTLSCSQTLNHNVMYWYQQKSSQAPKLLFHYYDKDFNNEADTPDNFQSRRPNTSFCFLDIRSPGLGDTAMYLCATSRTGLAGNTQYFGPGTRLTVL.

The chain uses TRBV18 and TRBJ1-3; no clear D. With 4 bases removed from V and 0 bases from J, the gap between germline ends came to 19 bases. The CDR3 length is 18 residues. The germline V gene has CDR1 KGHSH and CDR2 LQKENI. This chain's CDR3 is CASSRATAVLSSGNTIYF. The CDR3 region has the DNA TGTGCCAGCTCACGCGCTACGGCAGTCCTGAGCTCTGGAAACACCATATATTTT.

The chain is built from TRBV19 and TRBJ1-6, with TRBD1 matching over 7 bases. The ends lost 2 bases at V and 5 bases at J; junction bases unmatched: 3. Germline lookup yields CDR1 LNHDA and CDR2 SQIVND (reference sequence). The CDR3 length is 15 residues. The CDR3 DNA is TGTGCCAGTAGTATAAGGGACAGCGATAATTCACCCCTCCACTTT. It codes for CASSIRDSDNSPLHF.

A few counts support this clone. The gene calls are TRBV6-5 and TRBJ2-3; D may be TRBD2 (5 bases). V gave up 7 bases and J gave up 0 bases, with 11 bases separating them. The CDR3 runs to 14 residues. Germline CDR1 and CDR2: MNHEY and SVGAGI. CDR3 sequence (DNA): TGTGCCAGCACCCTGAGGACTAGCACAGATACGCAGTATTTT. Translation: CASTLRTSTDTQYF.

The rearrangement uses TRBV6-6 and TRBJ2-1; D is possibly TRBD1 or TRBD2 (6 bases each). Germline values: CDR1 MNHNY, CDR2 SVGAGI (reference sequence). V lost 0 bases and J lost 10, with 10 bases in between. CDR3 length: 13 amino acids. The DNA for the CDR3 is TGTGCCAGCAGTTACTCGGGGGGCGGGGAGCAGTTCTTC. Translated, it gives CASSYSGGGEQFF.

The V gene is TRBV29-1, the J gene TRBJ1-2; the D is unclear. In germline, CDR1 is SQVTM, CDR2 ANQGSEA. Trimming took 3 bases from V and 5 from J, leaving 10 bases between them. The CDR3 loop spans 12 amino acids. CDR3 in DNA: TGCAGCGTTGACGTGGGATCTTATGGCTACACCTTC. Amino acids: CSVDVGSYGYTF.

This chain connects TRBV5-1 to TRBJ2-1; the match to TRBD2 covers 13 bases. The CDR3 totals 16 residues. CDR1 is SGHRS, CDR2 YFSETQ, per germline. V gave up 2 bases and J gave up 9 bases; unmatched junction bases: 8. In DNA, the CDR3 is TGCGCCAGCAGCTTAGGGACTAGCGGGGCAGGAAGTGAGCAGTTCTTC. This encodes CASSLGTSGAGSEQFF.

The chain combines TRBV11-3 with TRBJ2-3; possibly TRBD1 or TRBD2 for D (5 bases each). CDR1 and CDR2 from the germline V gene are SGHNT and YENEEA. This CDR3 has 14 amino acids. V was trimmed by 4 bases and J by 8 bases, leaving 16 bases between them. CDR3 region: CASSSSFGAGTQYF. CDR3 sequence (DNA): TGTGCCAGCAGCTCATCCTTCGGGGCCGGTACGCAGTATTTT.

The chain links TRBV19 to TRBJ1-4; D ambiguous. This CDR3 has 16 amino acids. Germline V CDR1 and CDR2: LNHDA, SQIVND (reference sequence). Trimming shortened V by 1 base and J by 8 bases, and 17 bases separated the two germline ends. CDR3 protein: CASSIARALRAEKLFF. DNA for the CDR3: TGTGCCAGTAGTATAGCCCGGGCCCTCCGAGCCGAAAAACTGTTTTTT.

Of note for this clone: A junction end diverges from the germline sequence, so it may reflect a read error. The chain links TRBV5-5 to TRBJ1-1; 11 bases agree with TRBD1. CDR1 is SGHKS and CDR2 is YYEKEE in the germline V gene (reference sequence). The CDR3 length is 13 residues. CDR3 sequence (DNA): TGTGCCGGCAGGGACAGGGGGGACACTGAAGCTTTCTTT. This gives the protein CAGRDRGDTEAFF.

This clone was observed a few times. The CDR3 reads CASATSGYSGELFF. In nucleotides, the CDR3 is TGTGCCAGCGCAACTAGCGGTTACTCCGGGGAGCTGTTTTTT. The chain combines TRBV2 with TRBJ2-2; 8 bases align to TRBD2. After removal of 8 bases from V and 6 bases from J, the junction contained 8 bases not matched to a gene. CDR3 length: 14 residues. Looked up from germline, CDR1 is SNHLY and CDR2 is FYNNEI.

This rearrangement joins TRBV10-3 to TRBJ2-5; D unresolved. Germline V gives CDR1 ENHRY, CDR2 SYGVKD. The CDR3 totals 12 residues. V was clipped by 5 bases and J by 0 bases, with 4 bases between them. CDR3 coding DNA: TGTGCCATCAGTCGGGACCAAGAGACCCAGTACTTC. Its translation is CAISRDQETQYF.

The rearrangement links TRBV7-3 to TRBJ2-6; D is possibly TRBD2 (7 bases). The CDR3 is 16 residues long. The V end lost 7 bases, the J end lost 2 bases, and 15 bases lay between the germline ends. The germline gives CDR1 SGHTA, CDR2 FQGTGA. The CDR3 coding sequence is TGTGCCAGCACCCAAAGGGGGGGGCCTGGGGCCAACGTCCTGACTTTC. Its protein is CASTQRGGPGANVLTF. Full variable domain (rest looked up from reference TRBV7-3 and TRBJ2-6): GAGVSQTPSNKVTEKGKYVELRCDPISGHTALYWYRQSLGQGPEFLIYFQGTGAADDSGLPNDRFFAVRPEGSVSTLKIQRTERGDSAVYLCASTQRGGPGANVLTFGAGSRLTVL.

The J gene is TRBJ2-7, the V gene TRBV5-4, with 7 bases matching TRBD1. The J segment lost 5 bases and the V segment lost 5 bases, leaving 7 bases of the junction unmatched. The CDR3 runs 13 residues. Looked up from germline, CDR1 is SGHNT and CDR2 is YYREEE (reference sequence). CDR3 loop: CASRQGNRDEQYF. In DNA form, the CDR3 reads TGTGCCAGCAGACAGGGGAACCGCGACGAGCAGTACTTC.